The rows below give T cell receptor beta chains drawn from one sample of a study of early T cells in non-severe SARS-CoV-2 infection. Each CDR3 protein gets one entry after TCRdb re-called the 5' RACE reads with MiXCR. The repertoire holds about 66,000 distinct CDR3 sequences, 20% seen once, with 16% in the top ten. Sequencing was performed on whole blood, taken at baseline. These receptors all come from an adult who was a healthcare worker with PCR-confirmed SARS-CoV-2 infection or an uninfected control (not recorded which). Both conserved end residues are part of each CDR3. A D gene is named only where the DNA matches it firmly. Size values are once, few and many counts, or a class for expanded clones, and some rows have none.

clone_size d_call j_call v_call cdr3_nt cdr3_aa
many TRBD2 TRBJ2-5 TRBV27 TGTGCCAGCAGTTTCACTAGCGGGGGACTTCAAGAGACCCAGTACTTC CASSFTSGGLQETQYF
few TRBD2 TRBJ2-1 TRBV6-1 TGTGCCAGCAGTTACTCTAGCGGGGGGGCGGGGTCCTACAATGAGCAGTTCTTC CASSYSSGGAGSYNEQFF
- TRBD1 TRBJ1-3 TRBV6-6 TGTGCCAGCAGTTACTCACAGGGGACAAGGCCTGGAAACACCATATATTTT CASSYSQGTRPGNTIYF
- - TRBJ1-1 TRBV30 TGTGCCTGGAGTCTAGGGACCGCCGGAGAAGCTTTCTTT CAWSLGTAGEAFF
few - TRBJ1-4 TRBV20-1 TGCAGCTCGAGAGAAAGGACTAATGAAAAACTGTTTTTT CSSRERTNEKLFF
- - TRBJ2-3 TRBV7-8 TGTGCCAGCAGCAAGACCTGGACCGGTAACACAGATACGCAGTATTTT CASSKTWTGNTDTQYF
- TRBD2 TRBJ2-5 TRBV11-2 TGTGCCAGCAGCGCCCGGACTAGCGGGGTGGAGACCCAGTACTTC CASSARTSGVETQYF
- - TRBJ2-3 TRBV7-8 TGTGCCAGCAGCCGAGGGACCACGGGGGATACGCAGTATTTT CASSRGTTGDTQYF
- - TRBJ2-7 TRBV6-1 TGTGCCAGCGTACGCCCAGGGGAAGTGGTCGAGCAGTACTTC CASVRPGEVVEQYF
- TRBD2 TRBJ2-5 TRBV5-1 TGCGCCAGCAGCTTGTCGGGGACTAGCGGGGGTGGAGAGACCCAGTACTTC CASSLSGTSGGGETQYF
- - TRBJ2-1 TRBV12-3/TRBV12-4 TGTGCCAGCAGAGAGAAAGGGGGGGCCCCCTACAATGAGCAGTTCTTC CASREKGGAPYNEQFF
many - TRBJ1-6 TRBV3-1 TGTGCCAGCAGCCAAACCCATTCACCCCTCCACTTT CASSQTHSPLHF
- - TRBJ1-1 TRBV15 TGTGCCACCAGCAGAGATCAGGTCATCAACACTGAAGCTTTCTTT CATSRDQVINTEAFF
few - TRBJ1-6 TRBV10-2 TGCGCCAGCAGTGAAGCGTCAGACTATAATTCACCCCTCCACTTT CASSEASDYNSPLHF
few - TRBJ2-1 TRBV19 TGTGCCAGTAGTAGACAGGCCCGGGATGAGCAGTTCTTC CASSRQARDEQFF
- - TRBJ2-5 TRBV5-1 TGCGCCAGCAGCTTGCTCCCCTCCACCCAAGAGACCCAGTACTTC CASSLLPSTQETQYF
few TRBD1 TRBJ2-2 TRBV7-8 TGTGCCAGCAGCTTCCGGAGACCGGGACAGGGAAACGGGGAGCTGTTTTTT CASSFRRPGQGNGELFF
many TRBD1 TRBJ1-1 TRBV29-1 TGCAGCGTCAAGACAGGGGACTGGGGCATGAACACTGAAGCTTTCTTT CSVKTGDWGMNTEAFF
few - TRBJ1-2 TRBV19 TGTGCCAGTAGATTGGGAGGACAGAAAAATGGCTACACCTTC CASRLGGQKNGYTF
- TRBD1 TRBJ1-3 TRBV6-6 TGTGCCAGCAGCCCAGGACAGGGGGTTATAGGAAACACCATATATTTT CASSPGQGVIGNTIYF
many - TRBJ2-3 TRBV12-3/TRBV12-4 TGTGCCAGCACCCGGGGGGCGAGACCCCGCTCAGATACGCAGTATTTT CASTRGARPRSDTQYF
- - TRBJ1-2 TRBV6-6 TGTGCCAGCACTCAACAACGAAATGGCTACACCTTC CASTQQRNGYTF
- - TRBJ2-2 TRBV12-3/TRBV12-4 TGTGCCAGCAGGAACAAATTGACAGACTTAAACACCGGGGAGCTGTTTTTT CASRNKLTDLNTGELFF
- - TRBJ2-2 TRBV7-2 TGTGCCAGCAGCTTAGGACAGGCCACCGGGGAGCTGTTTTTT CASSLGQATGELFF
- - TRBJ2-7 TRBV10-3 TGTGCCATCAGTGAACAGTCCTACGAGCAGTACTTC CAISEQSYEQYF
- - TRBJ2-7 TRBV3-1 TGTGCCAGCAGGGGGGGACCAAGCATCGAGCAGTACTTC CASRGGPSIEQYF
- - TRBJ2-5 TRBV7-9 TGTGCCAGCGTCCCGGTCCCCGAGGGGACCCAGTACTTC CASVPVPEGTQYF
- - TRBJ1-1 TRBV4-1 TGCGCCAGCTCTCCGACGGGCCGGAACACTGAAGCTTTCTTT CASSPTGRNTEAFF
few TRBD1 TRBJ1-1 TRBV14 TGTGCCAGCAGCCCTTGGACAGGGGAGACTGAAGCTTTCTTT CASSPWTGETEAFF
- - TRBJ1-6 TRBV6-6 TGTGCCAGCAGTCAGGACAGCCCTTATCCCCTCCACTTT CASSQDSPYPLHF